The rows below give T cell receptor beta chains drawn from one sample of a study of cytomegalovirus exposure and HLA in healthy donors. Only in-frame clones appear in the TCRdb table, and some are missing; sequencing was by immunoSEQ multiplex PCR. This sample has about 120,000 clones; roughly 15% occur once, and the top ten carry approximately 2.9%. The sequencing sample was made of PBMCs. The receptors here all came from a female donor in good health and CMV-seropositive. The CDR3 runs from the conserved cysteine through the conserved F or W. Fields, in order: V gene, J gene, CDR3 protein.

TRBV6-5,TRBJ2-7,CASSYYPDSSYEQYF
TRBV6-1,TRBJ1-5,CASSEAYRQVHQPQHF
TRBV29-1,TRBJ1-6,CSVMEGARSPLHF
TRBV5-1,TRBJ1-4,CASSFQGNEKLFF
TRBV5-1,TRBJ2-3,CASSLGAGAPADTQYF
TRBV29-1,TRBJ1-2,CSVEAGGGYTF
TRBV5-8,TRBJ1-2,CASSFSSQRQDLGYTF
TRBV7-2,TRBJ2-3,CASAGLAGALTDTQYF
TRBV6-6,TRBJ1-2,CASRPGGADGYTF
TRBV7-9,TRBJ2-7,CASSFGEYEQYF
TRBV28,TRBJ2-5,CASSFSLQKTQYF